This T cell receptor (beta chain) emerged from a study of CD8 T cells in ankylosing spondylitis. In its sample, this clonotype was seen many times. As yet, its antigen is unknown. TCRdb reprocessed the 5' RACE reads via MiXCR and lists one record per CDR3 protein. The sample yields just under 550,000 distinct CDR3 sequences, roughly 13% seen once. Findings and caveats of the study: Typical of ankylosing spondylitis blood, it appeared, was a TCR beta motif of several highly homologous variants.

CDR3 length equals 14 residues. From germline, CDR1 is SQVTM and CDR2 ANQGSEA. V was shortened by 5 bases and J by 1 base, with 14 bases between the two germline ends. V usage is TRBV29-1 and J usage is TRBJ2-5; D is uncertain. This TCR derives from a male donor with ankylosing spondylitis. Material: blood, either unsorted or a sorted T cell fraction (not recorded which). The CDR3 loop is CSVSTAVIQETQYF. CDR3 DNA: TGCAGCGTTTCGACCGCCGTCATCCAAGAGACCCAGTACTTC.